This T cell receptor (beta chain) was sequenced during a study of blood T cell repertoires in COVID-19. Across the study: Some COVID-19 samples were acute and others convalescent; all came from the United States, Italy and Spain.

This table comes from immunoSEQ multiplex PCR, and its TCRdb copy is limited to in-frame clones, with some not included. The profile covers roughly 130,000 clones, with 70% to 90% appearing a single time and 3% to 3.5% taken by the ten largest. The ends lost 5 bases at V and 5 bases at J; junction bases unmatched: 8. Germline CDR1 is SGHVS and CDR2 is FQNEAQ. This CDR3 contains 14 residues. The origin of this receptor is a woman aged 45-59 years with acute COVID-19. Specimen: PBMCs or T cells enriched from blood (not recorded which). The genes are TRBV7-8 and TRBJ1-1; 7 nucleotides align to TRBD1. This CDR3 is CASSTRTGGTEAFF. CDR3 bases: TGTGCCAGCAGCACCCGGACAGGTGGGACTGAAGCTTTCTTT.